Following are 8 T cell receptor beta chains from one sample sequenced in a study of blood T cells in healthy people across ages. For the second PCR, which ran for about 7 to 11 cycles, a sample-barcoded 5' primer and a J-beta primer mix were used. TCRdb re-derived calls from the 5' RACE reads in MiXCR, one entry per CDR3 protein. The sample includes about 930,000 distinct CDR3 sequences, almost 30% of them seen just once. The same data also went into a second study, on T cells of mothers and their children.

Sequencing was performed on blood. The source of these receptors is a woman between 40 and 55 years old in good health.

The chain recombines TRBV29-1 with TRBJ1-1, with TRBD1 as a possible D gene (6 bases). CDR1 is SQVTM and CDR2 is ANQGSEA in the germline V gene. The CDR3 is 14 amino acids. Trimming left V 5 bases short and J 4 bases short, with 17 bases between. The CDR3 nucleotides read TGCAGCGTTTGGATCAGGGGAGTGGGCACTGAAGCTTTCTTT. Translation: CSVWIRGVGTEAFF.

Concerning this clonotype: The junction shows a germline mismatch at one end, possibly a read error. The chain joins TRBV6-4 to TRBJ2-3, with D possibly matching TRBD2 (6 bases). Germline V gene lookup returns CDR1 MRHNA and CDR2 SNTAGT. This CDR3 is 17 amino acids long. Here the CDR3 DNA reads TGTGCCAGCAGTGGCGGGGAAGGAGCCTATAGCACAGATGCGCAGTATTTT. Its translation: CASSGGEGAYSTDAQYF.

The chain recombines TRBV10-3 with TRBJ2-4; D not certain. TRBJ2-7 matches the DNA end more closely, so the J call is doubtful. The CDR3 is 12 residues long. CDR1 and CDR2 from the germline V gene are ENHRY and SYGVKD. CDR3 sequence: CAISAGTCEQYF. DNA for the CDR3: TGTGCCATCAGTGCCGGAACCTGCGAGCAGTACTTC.

This clonotype came up a few times. The rearrangement links TRBV28 to TRBJ2-7; the match to TRBD2 covers 8 bases. CDR3 length: 12 amino acids. Germline values: CDR1 MDHEN, CDR2 SYDVKM. Losses at the gene ends were 3 bases for V and 8 bases for J; bases not matched to a gene: 3. The CDR3 region is CASSFGGEQQYF. The CDR3, as DNA: TGTGCCAGCAGTTTCGGGGGGGAGCAGCAGTACTTC.

This clonotype was seen ten or more times. This sequence joins TRBV12-3 or TRBV12-4 and TRBJ1-5; 7 bases align to TRBD1. The CDR3 has 13 amino acids. The junction had 5 bases not matched to a gene; V was cut back by 5 bases and J by 7 bases. CDR3 loop: CASSLGTAQPQHF. DNA of the CDR3: TGTGCCAGCAGTCTAGGGACAGCCCAGCCCCAGCATTTT.

A word on this clonotype: A much larger clone is a single base away; this may be a read error. V usage is TRBV5-6 and J usage is TRBJ2-7; 10 bases map to TRBD1. The trim removed 4 bases at V and 9 bases at J, leaving 10 bases unmatched. CDR1 is SGHDT, CDR2 YYEEEE, per germline. The CDR3 sequence is 14 residues long. This CDR3 is CASSVGQGMSAQYF. As DNA, the CDR3 is TGTGCCAGCAGCGTGGGACAGGGGATGAGCGCGCAGTACTTC.

This chain uses TRBV20-1 with TRBJ2-6; the match to TRBD1 covers 10 bases. Losses at the gene ends were 5 bases for V and 2 bases for J; bases not matched to a gene: 9. The germline CDR1 and CDR2 sequences are DFQATT and SNEGSKA (reference sequence). This CDR3 has 17 amino acids. CDR3 coding DNA: TGCAGTGCTTTCCGGGACAGGGGATCGCCTGGGGCCAACGTCCTGACTTTC. It yields the protein CSAFRDRGSPGANVLTF.

In its sample, this clonotype was seen a few times. The chain recombines TRBV28 with TRBJ2-5; 8 bases are shared with TRBD2. CDR1 MDHEN and CDR2 SYDVKM come from the germline V gene. CDR3 length equals 17 residues. Losses at the gene ends were 6 bases for V and 3 bases for J; bases not matched to a gene: 15. The CDR3: CASSPPLLLAVEETQYF. The CDR3 DNA reads TGTGCCAGCAGCCCCCCTCTCCTACTAGCGGTAGAAGAGACCCAGTACTTC.